Below are 29 T cell receptor beta chains sequenced from a single sample in a study of T cell responses to AZD1222 COVID-19 vaccine. The assay was immunoSEQ multiplex PCR, and TCRdb's table has in-frame clones only and misses some. The sample holds fewer than 95,000 clones; 70% to 90% are singletons and the top ten take roughly 5%. The material sequenced was peripheral blood, taken 28 days after the second AZD1222 dose. All receptors come from an adult who received the AZD1222 COVID-19 vaccine.

The chain carries TRBV19 and TRBJ2-7; D might be TRBD1 (6 bases). The CDR3 runs to 18 residues. V lost 5 bases, J lost 2 bases, and 25 bases lay in between. Germline V lookup: CDR1 LNHDA, CDR2 SQIVND (reference sequence). The CDR3 DNA is TGTGCCAGTAGTTCCATGACTACACAAGGACAGTTCCCCTACGAGCAGTACTTC. This sequence encodes CASSSMTTQGQFPYEQYF.

V usage is TRBV13 and J usage is TRBJ1-1; TRBD1 is a possible D gene (5 bases). Germline-derived CDR1 and CDR2 are PRHDT and FYEKMQ (reference sequence). The V and J ends lost 5 bases and 1 base respectively, with 8 bases between them. This CDR3 spans 13 amino acids. This chain's CDR3 is CASSTQGNTEAFF. The CDR3 nucleotides are TGTGCCAGCAGCACCCAGGGGAACACTGAAGCTTTCTTT.

The chain joins TRBV5-6 to TRBJ1-2; TRBD1 aligns across 7 bases. V dropped 5 bases and J dropped 7; count of bases not matched to a gene: 8. This CDR3 has 13 residues. Germline lookup yields CDR1 SGHDT and CDR2 YYEEEE. The CDR3 region is CASRTNRGGGYTF. Written as DNA, the CDR3 is TGTGCCAGCAGAACGAACAGGGGTGGTGGCTACACCTTC.

V gene TRBV5-1 combines with J gene TRBJ1-6; D is ambiguous. The germline V and J ends were trimmed by 5 bases and 5 bases, with 8 bases remaining between them. CDR3 size: 13 residues. The germline gives CDR1 SGHRS, CDR2 YFSETQ. The CDR3 bases are TGCGCCAGCAGGTCCTTTAATAATTCACCCCTCCACTTT. It yields the protein CASRSFNNSPLHF.

The V gene is TRBV13, the J gene TRBJ2-7; D not certain. The CDR3 is 13 residues long. V dropped 0 bases and J dropped 5 bases, with 8 bases sitting between them. Per germline, CDR1 PRHDT and CDR2 FYEKMQ (reference sequence). The CDR3 here is CASSLGRGNEQYF. The CDR3 DNA follows: TGTGCCAGCAGCTTAGGCCGAGGAAACGAGCAGTACTTC.

The V call is TRBV2, the J call TRBJ2-7, with 13 bases identical to TRBD2. Germline-derived CDR1 and CDR2 are SNHLY and FYNNEI. The ends lost 6 bases at V and 3 bases at J; junction bases unmatched: 2. This CDR3 region has 14 residues. CDR3 coding DNA: TGTGCCAGCAGCGGGACTAGCGGGAACTACGAGCAGTACTTC. This translates into CASSGTSGNYEQYF.

The chain uses TRBV2 and TRBJ1-1; no clear D. Trimming took off 6 bases at V and 6 bases at J, with 20 bases between the two ends. In germline, CDR1 is SNHLY, CDR2 FYNNEI. The CDR3 has 15 amino acids. CDR3 region: CASSRVQIEYAEAFF. As DNA, the CDR3 is TGTGCCAGCAGCCGGGTACAGATAGAGTACGCTGAAGCTTTCTTT.

The chain joins TRBV14 to TRBJ2-2; 9 positions match TRBD1. The CDR3 contains 18 residues. Per the germline V gene, CDR1 is SGHDN and CDR2 is FVKESK. After removal of 0 bases from V and 0 bases from J, the junction contained 5 bases not matched to a gene. The CDR3 spells CASSQDTGDRANTGELFF. CDR3 DNA sequence: TGTGCCAGCAGCCAAGACACCGGGGACAGGGCGAACACCGGGGAGCTGTTTTTT.

The gene calls are TRBV18 and TRBJ2-2, with 7 bases aligning to TRBD1. The CDR3 is 14 amino acids. V was clipped by 3 bases and J by 3 bases; unmatched bases: 1. Germline V gene data show CDR1 as KGHSH and CDR2 as LQKENI. CDR3 residues: CASSPGQYTGELFF. The CDR3 DNA reads TGTGCCAGCTCACCGGGACAGTACACCGGGGAGCTGTTTTTT.

V usage is TRBV11-3 and J usage is TRBJ2-7; no clear D gene. V was clipped by 0 bases and J by 0 bases, with 15 bases between them. The CDR3 loop spans 17 amino acids. Germline values: CDR1 SGHNT, CDR2 YENEEA. The CDR3 protein is CASSLDAVDGVSYEQYF. CDR3 bases: TGTGCCAGCAGCTTAGATGCCGTAGATGGAGTCTCCTACGAGCAGTACTTC.

CDR3: CASSFSGGLNTGELFF. The CDR3 DNA reads as TGTGCCAGCAGCTTTAGCGGGGGGCTGAACACCGGGGAGCTGTTTTTT. This chain connects TRBV7-3 to TRBJ2-2, with 10 bases aligning to TRBD2. CDR1 is SGHTA, CDR2 FQGTGA, per germline. The V gene end was trimmed by 3 bases and the J gene end by 1 base; junction bases not matched to a gene: 2. This CDR3 comprises 16 residues.

This clone is medium-sized within its sample. This chain links TRBV20-1 with TRBJ1-5; D unclear. Germline CDR1 DFQATT, CDR2 SNEGSKA (reference sequence). The V gene lost 6 bases and the J gene lost 4 bases, with 7 bases spanning the gap. The CDR3 totals 11 residues. This CDR3 reads CSAMGNQPQHF. In nucleotides, the CDR3 is TGCAGTGCAATGGGAAATCAGCCCCAGCATTTT.

This chain links TRBV18 with TRBJ2-7, with D unclear. The CDR3 runs 13 residues. V was shortened by 5 bases and J by 0 bases, with 8 bases between the two germline ends. In germline, CDR1 is KGHSH, CDR2 LQKENI. CDR3 DNA sequence: TGTGCCAGCTCAGACGACGGCTCCTACGAGCAGTACTTC. This encodes CASSDDGSYEQYF.

This chain joins TRBV4-3 and TRBJ1-2; D perhaps matches TRBD1 (6 bases). Deletions cut 0 bases from V and 2 bases from J, with 13 bases between. The CDR3 contains 16 residues. Germline lookup yields CDR1 LGHNA and CDR2 YSLEER. In DNA form, the CDR3 reads TGCGCCAGCAGCCAAGATTTCCGGGGGCGAAACTATGGCTACACCTTC. This codes for CASSQDFRGRNYGYTF.

The chain links TRBV30 to TRBJ1-1, with D possibly matching TRBD1 (5 bases). The CDR3 contains 17 residues. Germline CDR1 reads GTSNPN; CDR2 reads SVGIG (reference sequence). The V end was cut by 0 bases, the J end by 0 bases, with 17 bases between. CDR3 nucleotide sequence: TGTGCCTGGAGTGTTGGGTCGGGGCGGAGGATGAACACTGAAGCTTTCTTT. Encoded protein: CAWSVGSGRRMNTEAFF.

This clone was found once. The J gene is TRBJ1-6, the V gene TRBV6-5; D is uncertain. Germline CDR1 and CDR2: MNHEY and SVGAGI. The CDR3 is made up of 13 amino acids. V lost 5 bases and J 10 bases, leaving 12 bases between the germline ends. DNA of the CDR3: TGTGCCAGCAGTATCCGGGTGGCCTCACCCCTCCACTTT. The encoded protein is CASSIRVASPLHF.

The chain has TRBV3-1 (or the pseudogene TRBV3-2) and TRBJ2-7, with D unclear. This CDR3 contains 13 residues. V lost 5 bases, J lost 4 bases, and 12 bases lay in between. Germline CDR1 is LGHDT and CDR2 is YNNKEL (reference sequence). CDR3 sequence (DNA): TGTGCCAGCAGCAAAAGAGTGGGGTACGAGCAGTACTTC. This codes for CASSKRVGYEQYF.

The CDR3, as DNA: TGCAGTGCTAGAGGGTCGGAGCAGTTCTTC. It encodes CSARGSEQFF. The chain couples TRBV20-1 to TRBJ2-1; no definite D call. The V end was cut by 1 base, the J end by 10 bases, with 5 bases between. Germline V gives CDR1 DFQATT, CDR2 SNEGSKA (reference sequence). The CDR3 consists of 10 residues.

V usage is TRBV10-3 and J usage is TRBJ2-7; D is ambiguous. The CDR3 length is 14 residues. V was cut by 3 bases and J by 1 base, with 10 bases left in between. Germline V gene lookup returns CDR1 ENHRY and CDR2 SYGVKD. Here the CDR3 DNA reads TGTGCCATCAGTGAAACGACGGCGTCCTACGAGCAGTACTTC. Residues: CAISETTASYEQYF.

Ten or more counts support this clone. The chain joins TRBV4-1 to TRBJ2-3; 7 bases match TRBD2. The CDR3 consists of 16 residues. The V gene end was trimmed by 4 bases and the J gene end by 4 bases; junction bases not matched to a gene: 11. Germline V lookup: CDR1 MGHRA, CDR2 YSYEKL. CDR3 protein: CASSPEMAGEADTQYF. CDR3 coding DNA: TGCGCCAGCAGCCCGGAAATGGCGGGGGAAGCAGATACGCAGTATTTT.

This clone turned up a few times. The V gene is TRBV9, the J gene TRBJ1-2; 7 bases agree with TRBD1. Trimming took 4 bases from V and 5 from J; bases not matched to a gene: 17. Germline V CDR1 and CDR2: SGDLS, YYNGEE. CDR3 length: 17 residues. CDR3 bases: TGTGCCAGCAGCCCCGGGAGCAGGGGGTTCGAAAAATATGGCTACACCTTC. Translating it yields CASSPGSRGFEKYGYTF. The variable domain in full, completed from reference TRBV9 and TRBJ1-2, reads DSGVTQTPKHLITATGQRVTLRCSPRSGDLSVYWYQQSLDQGLQFLIQYYNGEERAKGNILERFSAQQFPDLHSELNLSSLELGDSALYFCASSPGSRGFEKYGYTFGSGTRLTVV.

This chain links TRBV29-1 with TRBJ1-2; 7 bases are shared with TRBD1. The germline V gene encodes CDR1 SQVTM and CDR2 ANQGSEA. V dropped 5 bases and J dropped 4; count of bases not matched to a gene: 19. The CDR3 is 17 amino acids. CDR3 in amino acids: CSVHGQKRDSGFYGYTF. CDR3 in DNA: TGCAGCGTTCATGGACAGAAGAGGGACAGTGGGTTCTATGGCTACACCTTC.

The gene calls are TRBV6-5 and TRBJ2-5, with D tentatively TRBD2 (5 bases). CDR3 length equals 15 residues. CDR1 is MNHEY and CDR2 is SVGAGI in the germline V gene. V was trimmed by 6 bases and J by 2 bases, leaving 16 bases between them. The CDR3 region is CASSSSRLPQETQYF. CDR3 DNA: TGTGCCAGCAGCTCTAGCCGACTACCACAAGAGACCCAGTACTTC.

This chain connects TRBV7-2 to TRBJ2-1, with D tentatively TRBD2 (6 bases). V was shortened by 3 bases and J by 0 bases, with 15 bases between the two germline ends. This CDR3 comprises 17 residues. Per the germline V gene, CDR1 is SGHTA and CDR2 is FQGNSA. In nucleotides, the CDR3 is TGTGCCAGCAGCTTGGGGGGTAGCCAGACCTCCTACAATGAGCAGTTCTTC. This gives the protein CASSLGGSQTSYNEQFF.

V and J are TRBV4-2 and TRBJ2-5, with 9 bases identical to TRBD2. The V gene end was trimmed by 0 bases and the J gene end by 4 bases; junction bases not matched to a gene: 9. CDR1 is LGHNA, CDR2 YNFKEQ, per germline. The CDR3 has 17 amino acids. The CDR3 here is CASSQDRAGGLGETQYF. The CDR3 DNA reads as TGTGCCAGCAGCCAAGATAGAGCGGGGGGCCTAGGAGAGACCCAGTACTTC.

The V gene is TRBV3-1 (or the pseudogene TRBV3-2), the J gene TRBJ1-4; 9 nucleotides align to TRBD1. V dropped 6 bases and J dropped 4; count of bases not matched to a gene: 3. This CDR3 has 14 residues. CDR1 and CDR2 from the germline V gene are LGHDT and YNNKEL (reference sequence). CDR3 protein: CASRPGQGNEKLFF. CDR3 coding DNA: TGTGCCAGCAGACCGGGACAGGGTAATGAAAAACTGTTTTTT.

V gene TRBV19 combines with J gene TRBJ1-1; D perhaps matches TRBD1 (5 bases). The CDR3 is 16 amino acids. Germline loops: CDR1 LNHDA, CDR2 SQIVND (reference sequence). V shed 7 bases and J shed 0 bases, with 18 bases lying between them. Written as DNA, the CDR3 is TGTGCCAGTAAGGGGAGGACCGTTGAGTTGAACACTGAAGCTTTCTTT. Its translation: CASKGRTVELNTEAFF.

V usage is TRBV7-3 and J usage is TRBJ2-5; TRBD2 matches at 12 bases. V trimming: 5 bases; J trimming: 3 bases; junction bases outside the gene matches: 13. The germline gives CDR1 SGHTA, CDR2 FQGTGA. The CDR3 is 18 amino acids. DNA of the CDR3: TGTGCCAGCAGCCTACAGATGACTAGCGGGGGCCAAAAAGAGACCCAGTACTTC. It encodes CASSLQMTSGGQKETQYF.

This clone appeared a few times. V and J are TRBV30 and TRBJ2-6; 7 nucleotides line up with TRBD1. The CDR3 is made up of 18 amino acids. With V trimmed by 0 bases and J by 0 bases, 8 bases remained unmatched. CDR1 GTSNPN and CDR2 SVGIG come from the germline V gene (reference sequence). As DNA, the CDR3 is TGTGCCTGGAGTGTTCGACAGGGTTCGGGCTCTGGGGCCAACGTCCTGACTTTC. The encoded protein is CAWSVRQGSGSGANVLTF.